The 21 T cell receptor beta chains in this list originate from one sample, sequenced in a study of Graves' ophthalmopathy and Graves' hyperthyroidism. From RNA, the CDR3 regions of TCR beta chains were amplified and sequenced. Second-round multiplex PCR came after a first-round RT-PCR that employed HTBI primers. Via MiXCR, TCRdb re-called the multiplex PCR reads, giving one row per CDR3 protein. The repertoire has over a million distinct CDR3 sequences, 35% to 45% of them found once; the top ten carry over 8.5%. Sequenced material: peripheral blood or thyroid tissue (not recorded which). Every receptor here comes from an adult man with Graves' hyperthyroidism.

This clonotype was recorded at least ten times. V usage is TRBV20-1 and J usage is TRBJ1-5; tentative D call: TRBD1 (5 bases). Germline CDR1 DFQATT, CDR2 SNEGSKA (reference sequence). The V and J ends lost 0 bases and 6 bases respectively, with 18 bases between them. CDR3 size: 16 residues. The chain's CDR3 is CSARDPVARESQPQHF. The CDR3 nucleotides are TGCAGTGCTAGAGATCCGGTGGCCAGGGAGAGTCAGCCCCAGCATTTT.

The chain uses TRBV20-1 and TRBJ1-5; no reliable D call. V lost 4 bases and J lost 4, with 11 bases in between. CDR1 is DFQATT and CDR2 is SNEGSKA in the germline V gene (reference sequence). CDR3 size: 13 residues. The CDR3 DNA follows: TGCAGTGCTATCGGAGGGCCGAATCAGCCCCAGCATTTT. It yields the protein CSAIGGPNQPQHF.

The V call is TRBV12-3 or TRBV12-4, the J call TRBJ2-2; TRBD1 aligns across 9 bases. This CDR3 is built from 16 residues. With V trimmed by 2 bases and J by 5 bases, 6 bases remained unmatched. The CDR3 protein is CASSLSGTGYTGELFF. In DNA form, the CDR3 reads TGTGCCAGCAGTTTAAGTGGGACAGGGTATACCGGGGAGCTGTTTTTT.

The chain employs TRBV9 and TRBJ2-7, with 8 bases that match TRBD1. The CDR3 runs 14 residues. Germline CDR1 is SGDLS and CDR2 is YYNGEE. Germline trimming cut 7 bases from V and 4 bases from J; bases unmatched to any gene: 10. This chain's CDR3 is CASVTGQGKYEQYF. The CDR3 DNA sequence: TGTGCCAGCGTGACCGGACAGGGAAAGTACGAGCAGTACTTC. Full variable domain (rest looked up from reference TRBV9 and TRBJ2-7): DSGVTQTPKHLITATGQRVTLRCSPRSGDLSVYWYQQSLDQGLQFLIQYYNGEERAKGNILERFSAQQFPDLHSELNLSSLELGDSALYFCASVTGQGKYEQYFGPGTRLTVT.

The CDR3 DNA reads TGCGCCAGCAGCCAAGGTCAACTAGCGGGAGATCTGGGCGAGCAGTACTTC. Translated: CASSQGQLAGDLGEQYF. This chain uses TRBV4-1 with TRBJ2-7, with 11 bases aligning to TRBD2. From germline, CDR1 is MGHRA and CDR2 YSYEKL. J lost 6 bases, V lost 1 base, and 11 bases had no gene match. The CDR3 has 17 residues.

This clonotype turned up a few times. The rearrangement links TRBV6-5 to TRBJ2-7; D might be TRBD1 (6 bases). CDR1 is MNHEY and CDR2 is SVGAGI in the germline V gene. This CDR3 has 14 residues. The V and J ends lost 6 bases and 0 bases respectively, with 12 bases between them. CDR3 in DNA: TGTGCCAGCAGAAAGTACAGGGACTCCTACGAGCAGTACTTC. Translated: CASRKYRDSYEQYF.

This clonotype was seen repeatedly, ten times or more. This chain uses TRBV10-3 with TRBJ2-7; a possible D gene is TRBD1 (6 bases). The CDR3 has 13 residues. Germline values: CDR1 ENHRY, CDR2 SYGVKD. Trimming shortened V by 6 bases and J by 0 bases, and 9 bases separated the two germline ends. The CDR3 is CAISRDNSYEQYF. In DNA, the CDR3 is TGTGCCATCAGCCGGGACAACTCCTACGAGCAGTACTTC.

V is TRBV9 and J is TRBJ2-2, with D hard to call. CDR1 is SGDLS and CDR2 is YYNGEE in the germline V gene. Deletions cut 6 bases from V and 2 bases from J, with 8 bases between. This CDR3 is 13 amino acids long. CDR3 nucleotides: TGTGCCAGCACCCGAGATAACACCGGGGAGCTGTTTTTT. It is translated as CASTRDNTGELFF.

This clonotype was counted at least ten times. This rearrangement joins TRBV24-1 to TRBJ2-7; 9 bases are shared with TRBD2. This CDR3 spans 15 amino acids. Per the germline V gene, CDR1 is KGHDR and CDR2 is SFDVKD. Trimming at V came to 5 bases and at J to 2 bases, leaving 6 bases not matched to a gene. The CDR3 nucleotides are TGTGCCACCAGTGGGGGCCCTAGCGGGACCTACGAGCAGTACTTC. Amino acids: CATSGGPSGTYEQYF.

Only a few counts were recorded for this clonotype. The CDR3 reads CASRQGRLNTGELFF. In DNA form, the CDR3 reads TGTGCCAGCAGGCAGGGACGGCTGAACACCGGGGAGCTGTTTTTT. The rearrangement joins TRBV11-2 to TRBJ2-2; the D call may be TRBD1 or TRBD2 (5 bases each). This CDR3 has 15 residues. CDR1 and CDR2 (germline): SGHAT, FQNNGV. Trimming removed 6 bases from V and 1 base from J, with 12 bases in between. Variable domain in full (rest from reference TRBV11-2 and TRBJ2-2): EAGVAQSPRYKIIEKRQSVAFWCNPISGHATLYWYQQILGQGPKLLIQFQNNGVVDDSQLPKDRFSAERLKGVDSTLKIQPAKLEDSAVYLCASRQGRLNTGELFFGEGSRLTVL.

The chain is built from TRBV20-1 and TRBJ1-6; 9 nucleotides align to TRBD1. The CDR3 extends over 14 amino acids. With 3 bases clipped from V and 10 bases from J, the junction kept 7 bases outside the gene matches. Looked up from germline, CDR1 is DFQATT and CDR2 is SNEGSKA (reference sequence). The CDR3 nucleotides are TGCAGTGCTAGTAACCGGGACAGGGTCTCACCCCTCCACTTT. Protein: CSASNRDRVSPLHF.

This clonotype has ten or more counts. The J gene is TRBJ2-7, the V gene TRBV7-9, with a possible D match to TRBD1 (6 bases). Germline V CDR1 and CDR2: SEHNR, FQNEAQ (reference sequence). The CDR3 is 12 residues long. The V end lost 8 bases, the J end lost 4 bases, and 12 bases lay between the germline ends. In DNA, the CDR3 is TGTGCCAGCCGCAGAGGGGGATACGAGCAGTACTTC. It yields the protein CASRRGGYEQYF.

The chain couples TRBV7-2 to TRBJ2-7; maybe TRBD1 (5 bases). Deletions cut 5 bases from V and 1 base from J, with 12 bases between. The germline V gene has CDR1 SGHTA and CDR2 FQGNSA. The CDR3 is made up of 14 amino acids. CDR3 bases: TGTGCCAGCAGCCAAGGACACGCTTCCTACGAGCAGTACTTC. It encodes CASSQGHASYEQYF.

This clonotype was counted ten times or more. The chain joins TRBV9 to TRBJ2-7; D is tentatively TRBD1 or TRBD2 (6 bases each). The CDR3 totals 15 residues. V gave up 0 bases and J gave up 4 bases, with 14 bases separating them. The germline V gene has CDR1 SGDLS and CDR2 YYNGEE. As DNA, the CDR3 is TGTGCCAGCAGCGTAGTTCCGGGGGCGCGGTACGAGCAGTACTTC. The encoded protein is CASSVVPGARYEQYF.

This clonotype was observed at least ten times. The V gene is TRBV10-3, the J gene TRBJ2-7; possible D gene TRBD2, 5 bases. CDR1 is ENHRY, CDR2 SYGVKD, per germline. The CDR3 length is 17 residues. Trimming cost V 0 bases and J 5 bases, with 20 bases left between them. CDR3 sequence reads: CAISESSVRANEDEQYF. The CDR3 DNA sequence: TGTGCCATCAGTGAGTCTAGCGTCCGGGCAAACGAGGACGAGCAGTACTTC.

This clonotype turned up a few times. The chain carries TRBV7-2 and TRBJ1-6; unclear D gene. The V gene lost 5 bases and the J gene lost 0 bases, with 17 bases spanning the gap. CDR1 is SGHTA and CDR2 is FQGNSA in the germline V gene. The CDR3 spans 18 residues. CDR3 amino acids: CASSKQPRASSYNSPLHF. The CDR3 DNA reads TGTGCCAGCAGCAAACAGCCGCGTGCAAGCTCCTATAATTCACCCCTCCACTTT. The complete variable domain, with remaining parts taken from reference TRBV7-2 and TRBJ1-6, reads GAGVSQSPSNKVTEKGKDVELRCDPISGHTALYWYRQSLGQGLEFLIYFQGNSAPDKSGLPSDRFSAERTGGSVSTLTIQRTQQEDSAVYLCASSKQPRASSYNSPLHFGNGTRLTVT.

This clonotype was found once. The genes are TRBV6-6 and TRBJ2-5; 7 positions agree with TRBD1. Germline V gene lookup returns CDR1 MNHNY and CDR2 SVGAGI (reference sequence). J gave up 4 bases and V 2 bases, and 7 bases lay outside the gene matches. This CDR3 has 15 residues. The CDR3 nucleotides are TGTGCCAGCAGTTACAGGGGGCGGTATCGAGAGACCCAGTACTTC. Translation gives CASSYRGRYRETQYF.

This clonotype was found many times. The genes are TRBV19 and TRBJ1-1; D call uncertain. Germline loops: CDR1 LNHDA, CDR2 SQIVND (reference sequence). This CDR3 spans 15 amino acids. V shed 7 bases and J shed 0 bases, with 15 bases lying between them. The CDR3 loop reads CASNWRWGLNTEAFF. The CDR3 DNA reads TGTGCCAGTAATTGGCGTTGGGGATTGAACACTGAAGCTTTCTTT.

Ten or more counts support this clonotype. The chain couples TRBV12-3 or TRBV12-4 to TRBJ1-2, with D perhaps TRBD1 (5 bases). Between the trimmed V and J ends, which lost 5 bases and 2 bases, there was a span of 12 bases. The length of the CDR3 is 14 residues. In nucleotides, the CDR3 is TGTGCCAGCAGTAGGGGCGCGGGAAACTATGGCTACACCTTC. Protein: CASSRGAGNYGYTF.

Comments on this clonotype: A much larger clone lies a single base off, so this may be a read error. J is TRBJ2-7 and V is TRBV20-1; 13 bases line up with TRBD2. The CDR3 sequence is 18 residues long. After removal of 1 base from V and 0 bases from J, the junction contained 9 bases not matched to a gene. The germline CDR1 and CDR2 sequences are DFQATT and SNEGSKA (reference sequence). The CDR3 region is CSARGGGLAGRSSYEQYF. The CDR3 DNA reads TGCAGTGCTAGAGGGGGGGGACTAGCGGGACGAAGCTCCTACGAGCAGTACTTC.

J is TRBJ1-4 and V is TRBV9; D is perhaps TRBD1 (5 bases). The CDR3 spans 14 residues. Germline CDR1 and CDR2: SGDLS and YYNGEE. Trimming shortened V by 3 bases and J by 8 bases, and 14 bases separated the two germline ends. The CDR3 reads CASSAEVGGEKLFF. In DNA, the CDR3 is TGTGCCAGCAGCGCCGAGGTGGGGGGAGAAAAACTGTTTTTT.